This is a list of T cell receptor beta chains from one sample in a study of CD8+CD57+ T cells in acquired aplastic anemia. TCRdb itself ran the reads through MiXCR, one entry per CDR3 protein. In the table there are 300,000 or so distinct CDR3 sequences, 45% to 65% of which are singletons. The sample was sorted CD4+, CD8+, or CD8+CD57+ T cells (not recorded which) from PBMCs. These receptor sequences come from a human donor with aplastic anemia. The CDR3 runs from the conserved cysteine through the conserved F or W. The D gene is left open where the match is weak. For some rows the clone size is stated as once, few or many, or as a class when expanded; others skip it.

abundance: NA; v_gene: TRBV10-1; d_gene: NA; j_gene: TRBJ2-1; CDR3aa: CASSEPLGDEQFF; CDR3nt: TGCGCCAGCAGTGAACCCCTCGGCGATGAGCAGTTCTTC
abundance: once; v_gene: TRBV7-6; d_gene: TRBD1; j_gene: TRBJ1-3; CDR3aa: CASSYSQGVSGNTIYF; CDR3nt: TGTGCCAGCAGCTATTCACAGGGGGTATCTGGAAACACCATATATTTT
abundance: once; v_gene: TRBV15; d_gene: TRBD1; j_gene: TRBJ2-2; CDR3aa: CATKGATGTLNTGELFF; CDR3nt: TGTGCCACCAAGGGGGCTACCGGGACATTGAACACCGGGGAGCTGTTTTTT
abundance: NA; v_gene: TRBV12-3/TRBV12-4; d_gene: NA; j_gene: TRBJ2-5; CDR3aa: CASQDSGLQTQYF; CDR3nt: TGTGCCAGCCAAGACTCAGGGTTGCAGACCCAGTACTTC
abundance: few; v_gene: TRBV7-8; d_gene: TRBD1; j_gene: TRBJ1-1; CDR3aa: CASSRAFDRAHTEAFF; CDR3nt: TGTGCCAGCAGCCGCGCCTTTGACAGGGCCCACACTGAAGCTTTCTTT
abundance: NA; v_gene: TRBV9; d_gene: TRBD2; j_gene: TRBJ2-3; CDR3aa: CASSVVSGRGNEQYF; CDR3nt: TGTGCCAGCAGCGTAGTTAGCGGGAGGGGCAATGAGCAGTATTTT
abundance: NA; v_gene: TRBV19; d_gene: NA; j_gene: TRBJ2-5; CDR3aa: CASSIDPWTVQETQYF; CDR3nt: TGTGCCAGTAGTATCGACCCTTGGACAGTTCAAGAGACCCAGTACTTC
abundance: NA; v_gene: TRBV11-2; d_gene: NA; j_gene: TRBJ1-1; CDR3aa: CASSARTDPYNEAFF; CDR3nt: TGTGCCAGCAGCGCCAGGACAGACCCCTACAATGAAGCTTTCTTT
abundance: NA; v_gene: TRBV5-6; d_gene: NA; j_gene: TRBJ2-1; CDR3aa: CASSLMGNEQFF; CDR3nt: TGTGCCAGCAGCTTGATGGGAAATGAGCAGTTCTTC
abundance: NA; v_gene: TRBV10-1; d_gene: NA; j_gene: TRBJ2-1; CDR3aa: CASSGGHLGNEQFF; CDR3nt: TGCGCCAGCAGTGGAGGCCACCTCGGCAATGAGCAGTTCTTC